This T cell receptor (beta chain) is from a study of cytomegalovirus exposure and HLA in healthy donors (dated 2017 in TCRdb). As for the study more broadly: In an earlier analysis of 587 of the donors, roughly 300 Gb of sequence data and 120 million or so unique TCR beta sequences from about 179 million T cells were reported. An early release covering more than 500 HLA-typed donors comprised roughly 300 gigabases of sequencing data and some 79 million unique TCR sequences. Of the 300 to 450 genotyped donors, 65% to 90% were placed in the genetic ancestry cluster associated with self-reported Caucasian donors. The study aimed to test whether cataloging public T cell receptors could reveal signatures of past pathogen exposure. The T cell repertoires of about 700 subjects were profiled by immunosequencing and related to cytomegalovirus serostatus. Besides the first cohort of 550 to 750 subjects, a separate validation cohort made up of over 100 different subjects was used. High-throughput TCR immunosequencing, statistical association of individual TCRs with disease status, and machine learning were combined to predict cytomegalovirus infection status. A later analysis re-examined previously published TCR beta repertoires from about 700 donors and added high-resolution HLA genotyping to investigate patterns of TCR occurrence. The later analysis used no new phenotypic data to find candidate immune exposures, relying instead on TCR beta sequences and their occurrence across donors. An earlier analysis of more than 450 of the donors used high-throughput TCR beta sequencing to judge whether each TCR beta V gene segment behaved as functional or pseudogenic. Donor age, sex, ethnicity and CMV serostatus were compiled alongside the repertoire data. Genome-wide SNP genotypes for about three fifths of the roughly 700 donors were used in a later genetic analysis, which treated that subset as a discovery cohort. All discovery cohort repertoires had been generated on a single sequencing platform. HLA typing included class I and class II loci at four-digit resolution. Typing coverage differed by locus: A, B, C, DRB1 and DQB1 were typed in roughly 629-630 donors, DQA1 in about 510, DPA1 in 600 to 610, and DPB1 in around 490. Because of strong linkage in the cohort, roughly five DR-DQ haplotypes were treated as single units for association and clustering. Across 300 to 400 genotyped donors of the cohort, an average of about 240,000 unique TCR beta nucleotide sequences per donor were sequenced, and around 19% of those sequences were non-productive. Here is what the overall study found, with its caveats: In a later analysis, most CMV-associated TCR beta chains were found to appear HLA-restricted, with HLA associations seemingly driven largely by CMV exposure. Correlated functional status among segregating V segments might reflect linkage disequilibrium, but an unknown experimental factor could not be ruled out. Presence/absence analyses assumed roughly uniform sequencing depth across donors, an assumption that may not hold. Only TCR beta chains were sequenced in this cohort, and the absence of alpha or paired-chain data limited detectable features. In a later genetic analysis, fewer N-insertions in productive TCRs were reported among donors in an Asian-associated ancestry cluster than the approximately 670-donor mean. According to a later analysis, parvovirus B19, influenza, CMV and Epstein-Barr virus appeared linked to several top co-occurrence clusters. According to a later analysis, TCR association rates differed among HLA loci, with DRB1 alleles showing the most associated TCRs and HLA-C alleles showing the fewest. Because HLA typing was unavailable for some donors at each locus, only the typed subset was used in association tests. The authors suggested that the approach could potentially be generalized to other disease states and immunological phenotypes. Most TCR sequences were seen in very few donors, while some public TCRs were found in many individuals. The 87-base-pair reads could not distinguish some IMGT-functional V segments, including TRBV6-2 and TRBV6-3, so those segments were excluded. A further reported finding was that TCR beta sequences accurately predicted the HLA-A and HLA-B alleles for most subjects in the first cohort. Some 15 rarely observed V segments, including chromosome 9 orphons, were excluded from the earlier analysis of some 590 of the donors because counts were too low. In a later analysis, HLA-associated TCR beta chains showed more clonal expansion and lower generation probabilities than non-associated chains that were equally common. In a later genetic analysis, a missense DCLRE1C variant was associated with V-gene and J-gene trimming of TCR beta chains, and the association was replicated in an independent cohort. A later analysis associated about 17,000 TCR beta sequences with specific HLA alleles at a false discovery rate of 0.05. When HLA alleles, especially DR and DQ, strongly co-occurred, attributing TCR associations to individual alleles was difficult. The classifier was reported to diagnose cytomegalovirus status with high specificity and sensitivity in both the original cohort and the validation cohort. An earlier analysis of some 590 of the donors showed that most TCR beta V segments appeared in productive rearrangements either about 87% or about 30% of the time, which broadly matched IMGT annotations. A total of 150 to 200 TCR beta chains were listed by the study as associated with cytomegalovirus. The sequencing pipeline was judged likely to have produced a cluster of highly shared sequence variants as a technical artifact. In vitro tests confirmed that a few of the cytomegalovirus-associated TCR beta chains recognize cytomegalovirus antigens. The only immune exposure information available for the cohort was CMV serostatus.

The library was prepared using the immunoSEQ multiplex PCR assay. The multiplex PCR relied on a mix of 60 forward primers for TCR Vbeta segments and 13 reverse primers for TCR Jbeta segments. Amplification of the CDR3 region of rearranged TCR beta genes was performed with a multiplex PCR assay on genomic DNA. Amplified TCR beta libraries were sequenced as 87-base-pair reads on the Illumina HiSeq System. In the original analysis: In a later analysis, approximately 74 million unique TCR beta chains were counted across the 500 to 850 repertoires, and about 10 million of these chains were shared by at least two donors. Raw reads were error-corrected and collapsed into unique sequences with a nearest-neighbor algorithm that merged closely related sequences to remove PCR and sequencing errors. CDR3 sequences were aligned to IMGT reference sequences to assign V, D and J gene segments. For a sequence to be retained, a match of at least six nucleotides to both a V gene segment and a J gene segment was required. A rearrangement counted as productive if the CDR3 had no stop codons and remained in frame with V and J, and every other rearrangement counted as non-productive. Following IMGT convention, CDR3 was defined as the stretch from the second conserved V-encoded cysteine to the conserved J-encoded phenylalanine. The earlier analysis of some 600 of the donors excluded sequences that lacked an unambiguous match to a single V gene segment. An earlier analysis of about 590 of the donors classified V segments as functional when productive rearrangements were above 56.7% and as segregating when the standard deviation between donors was above 5%. A statistical classification framework was developed to diagnose cytomegalovirus status using the catalog of TCR beta chain sequences. V and J gene assignment, in a later analysis, came from comparing TCR nucleotide sequences with IMGT/GENE-DB human TR gene sequences. The TCRdist pipeline was used in a later analysis to assign CDR3 sequences and most-parsimonious VDJ recombination scenarios. In a later analysis, each TCR beta chain was defined by its CDR3 amino acid sequence together with its V-gene family, and reads without a unique V-gene family were excluded. As a way to deal with suspected cross-contamination and a sequencing artifact, a later analysis dropped 592 nucleotide sequences that were highly shared and had low generation probability. In a later analysis, a clonal expansion index for each public chain was calculated from normalized within-repertoire ranks of inferred template counts. A later analysis computed generation probabilities with a VDJ recombination model fitted to out-of-frame rearrangements, and checked the results against IGoR. A later analysis scored TCR-TCR, TCR-HLA and TCR-CMV co-occurrence with hypergeometric tests, applying a repertoire-size bias correction to TCR pairs. In a later analysis, false discovery rates were estimated by permuting HLA or CMV assignments 20 times. A later analysis grouped co-occurring TCRs with DBSCAN, adding TCRdist sequence similarity when clustering within HLA-allele-positive subsets. Repertoires with fewer than 30,000 or more than 120,000 public chains were left out of co-occurrence clustering, as were five repertoires with anomalous nucleotide sharing. TCRdb carries this immuneACCESS record with in-frame sequences only. Its versions omit some clonotypes, under half of them owing to an unresolved V gene in the studies checked, with the rest unexplained. The DNA gave D and trimming, while V, J and clone size come from that table. Within this sample are a few hundred thousand clones, with 72% of them counted one time only. Around 2.3% of the sample is in the top ten clones.

In total, roughly 710 healthy bone marrow donors made up the cohort. At the time of sampling, all cohort members were nominally healthy, though unrecorded immune exposures were likely present. The donor was CMV seronegative and belonged to the group of approximately 320 seronegative cohort members. Each donor provided a peripheral blood sample, and peripheral blood mononuclear cells were used for TCR beta sequencing. The Qiagen DNeasy Blood Extraction Kit was used to extract genomic DNA from the blood cell samples. On this clone: No antigen is known for it. One junction end disagrees with the germline gene, perhaps due to a read error.

Sequences MNHEY (CDR1) and SMNVEV (CDR2) are obtained from the germline V gene (reference sequence). The CDR3 measures 15 amino acids from cysteine to phenylalanine. Only the CDR3 region is kept as DNA, spanning 45 bases read in frame from base 1. The sample comprised PBMCs. Here the chain combines TRBV27 and TRBJ2-7; TRBD1 is possibly the D segment (6 matching bases). This receptor was identified in a female donor in good health and CMV-seronegative. The CDR3 reads CASSISGNRAYEQYF. The DNA sequence reads TGTGCCAGCAGTATATCCGGGAACAGGGCGTACGAGCAGTACTTC.